Following are 11 T cell receptor beta chains from one sample sequenced in a study of cytomegalovirus exposure and HLA in healthy donors. TCRdb's copy holds only in-frame clones and misses some; the assay was immunoSEQ multiplex PCR. Among 150,000 to 200,000 clones listed, roughly 86% were seen once. The sequencing sample was made of PBMCs. These receptors came from a woman younger than 35 in good health and CMV-seronegative.

This rearrangement joins TRBV5-6 to TRBJ2-1; maybe TRBD2 (6 bases). The V gene lost 0 bases and the J gene lost 2 bases, with 12 bases spanning the gap. The CDR3 has 16 residues. Germline assignment: CDR1 SGHDT and CDR2 YYEEEE. CDR3 protein: CASSLVTGVAYNEQFF. In DNA form, the CDR3 reads TGTGCCAGCAGCTTGGTCACGGGAGTCGCCTACAATGAGCAGTTCTTC.

The chain has TRBV6-1 and TRBJ1-2; 8 bases agree with TRBD1. This CDR3 comprises 15 residues. Germline-derived CDR1 and CDR2 are MNHNS and SASEGT. V shed 7 bases, J shed 6 bases, and the junction held 13 bases outside the gene matches. CDR3 loop: CASNHWGTGGNGYTF. As DNA, the CDR3 is TGTGCCAGCAATCATTGGGGGACAGGAGGGAATGGCTACACCTTC.

V is TRBV18 and J is TRBJ2-1, with a possible D match to TRBD2 (6 bases). The CDR3 runs 15 residues. Germline values: CDR1 KGHSH, CDR2 LQKENI. V lost 1 base, J lost 8 bases, and 15 bases lay in between. CDR3 coding DNA: TGTGCCAGCTCACCACAACTAGCTGGAATGGATGAGCAGTTCTTC. Amino acids: CASSPQLAGMDEQFF.

The rearrangement links TRBV7-8 to TRBJ1-2; tentative D call: TRBD1 (6 bases). Germline-derived CDR1 and CDR2 are SGHVS and FQNEAQ. V gave up 5 bases and J gave up 7 bases, with 23 bases separating them. CDR3 size: 16 residues. CDR3 region: CASSTHLQGPWGGYTF. CDR3 sequence (DNA): TGTGCCAGCAGCACCCACCTACAGGGACCCTGGGGTGGCTACACCTTC.

The chain joins TRBV4-2 to TRBJ2-3; TRBD2 aligns across 7 bases. J lost 5 bases, V lost 1 base, and 9 bases had no gene match. Germline CDR1 and CDR2: LGHNA and YNFKEQ. The CDR3 totals 16 residues. CDR3 residues: CASSQVTSGMRDTQYF. The CDR3 nucleotides are TGTGCCAGCAGCCAAGTAACGAGCGGGATGAGAGATACGCAGTATTTT.

This clone was detected a few times. The CDR3, as DNA: TGTGCCAGTAGCCCCGGGACAGGTAGTGGCTACACCTTC. Its translation: CASSPGTGSGYTF. V and J are TRBV19 and TRBJ1-2; 8 nucleotides line up with TRBD1. V trimming: 6 bases; J trimming: 7 bases; junction bases outside the gene matches: 7. The length of the CDR3 is 13 residues. Germline V lookup: CDR1 LNHDA, CDR2 SQIVND (reference sequence).

This clone was found a few times. This rearrangement joins TRBV19 to TRBJ1-1, with 8 bases fitting TRBD1. This CDR3 spans 13 amino acids. Germline CDR1 is LNHDA and CDR2 is SQIVND (reference sequence). V shed 6 bases and J 2 bases; nucleotides not matched to a gene: 2. The CDR3 loop reads CASRDRDNTEAFF. In DNA form, the CDR3 reads TGTGCCAGTAGGGACAGGGACAACACTGAAGCTTTCTTT.

J is TRBJ2-7 and V is TRBV7-2, with 7 positions matching TRBD1. CDR1 is SGHTA and CDR2 is FQGNSA in the germline V gene. CDR3 length: 16 residues. Trimming at V came to 3 bases and at J to 6 bases, leaving 14 bases not matched to a gene. This CDR3 reads CASSFFLLSGGVEQYF. The CDR3 DNA reads TGTGCCAGCAGCTTTTTTCTCCTGTCAGGGGGAGTCGAGCAGTACTTC.

J is TRBJ2-7 and V is TRBV19; 7 bases align to TRBD2. There are 14 residues in the CDR3. Germline V gene lookup returns CDR1 LNHDA and CDR2 SQIVND (reference sequence). V lost 5 bases, J lost 5 bases, and 9 bases stayed unmatched. The CDR3 reads CASSSGLSSHEQYF. The CDR3 DNA sequence: TGTGCCAGTAGTTCGGGACTATCTAGCCACGAGCAGTACTTC.

The rearrangement uses TRBV6-1 and TRBJ2-1; 9 bases are shared with TRBD1. CDR3 length equals 15 residues. V lost 8 bases to trimming and J lost 9 bases; unmatched junction nucleotides: 14. CDR1 is MNHNS, CDR2 SASEGT, per germline. The CDR3 loop reads CASVKVGQGSFEQFF. The CDR3 coding sequence is TGTGCCAGCGTTAAAGTGGGACAGGGATCTTTTGAGCAGTTCTTC.

The rearrangement links TRBV5-1 to TRBJ2-5; possibly TRBD1 for D (5 bases). CDR3 length: 14 residues. Looked up from germline, CDR1 is SGHRS and CDR2 is YFSETQ. V was cut by 2 bases and J by 1 base, with 9 bases left in between. The CDR3 bases are TGCGCCAGCAGCTTTAAGACAGTCCAAGAGACCCAGTACTTC. It specifies CASSFKTVQETQYF.